This TCR beta chain emerged from a study of T cell changes during pregnancy in multiple sclerosis. Sequencing was performed with immunoSEQ multiplex PCR; in TCRdb, only in-frame clones are kept and a portion is missing. The sample includes about 70,000 clones, roughly 94% seen only once; the top ten take about 0.5%. Germline values: CDR1 SNHLY, CDR2 FYNNEI. V gave up 8 bases and J gave up 7 bases; unmatched junction bases: 11. This CDR3 contains 14 residues. This sequence was found in a female donor with multiple sclerosis, enrolled in a pregnancy study. Material: peripheral blood, obtained in the third trimester of pregnancy. This rearrangement joins TRBV2 to TRBJ2-7; 10 positions agree with TRBD1. The CDR3 bases are TGTGCCAGCGTTGATAGACAGGGGGCGCGAGAGCAGTACTTC. Amino acids: CASVDRQGAREQYF.